This T cell receptor (beta chain) is from a study of T cell repertoires in ileal Crohn's disease. Study-wide context: The M6 sample came from neoterminal ileum during colonoscopy after surgery. Study-level findings and limits: All patients with clonality above 26.8% had endoscopic recurrence. Compared with CD4 T cells, sorted CD8 cells carried more expanded clones. Compared with non-smokers, active smokers at surgery showed more clonal expansions.

Time point: neoterminal ileum biopsy at postoperative endoscopy, about 6 months after surgery. J lost 6 bases, V lost 3 bases, and 7 bases had no gene match. CDR3 size: 14 residues. Looked up from germline, CDR1 is SGHTA and CDR2 is FQGNSA. The method was immunoSEQ multiplex PCR; TCRdb's version includes in-frame clones alone and lacks a portion of them. The sample has about 13,000 clones, 60% to 70% seen once. This clone has only a few counts. Its target is unknown. This receptor was identified in an adult with Crohn's disease. The rearrangement links TRBV7-2 to TRBJ1-1; the match to TRBD1 covers 7 bases. The sequenced sample consisted of ileal tissue. Here the CDR3 reads CASSLLQGEAEAFF. The CDR3 DNA sequence: TGTGCCAGCAGCTTGCTCCAGGGGGAGGCTGAAGCTTTCTTT.